Each of the 21 T cell receptor beta chains below was sequenced from the same sample in a study of blood T cell repertoires in COVID-19. The protocol was immunoSEQ multiplex PCR, while the TCRdb copy is restricted to in-frame clones and leaves out a portion. Here the sample spans about 270,000 clones, roughly 83% being singletons. The sequencing input was peripheral blood. The receptors originated from a human donor with COVID-19, enrolled during active disease. The donor label of this sample is uncertain.

The rearrangement uses TRBV4-1 and TRBJ2-1, with D perhaps matching TRBD2 (6 bases). The CDR3 spans 16 residues. The germline V and J ends were trimmed by 3 bases and 0 bases, with 12 bases remaining between them. Germline CDR1 reads MGHRA; CDR2 reads YSYEKL. The DNA of the CDR3 is TGCGCCAGCAGCCAGGACTACGGGGCCTCCTACAATGAGCAGTTCTTC. It translates to CASSQDYGASYNEQFF.

The V gene is TRBV7-3, the J gene TRBJ2-2; 7 nucleotides align to TRBD2. V was clipped by 2 bases and J by 3 bases; unmatched bases: 3. The CDR3 loop spans 15 amino acids. Germline CDR1 reads SGHTA; CDR2 reads FQGTGA. CDR3 DNA: TGTGCCAGCAGCTTAGGGCGGGAGTACACCGGGGAGCTGTTTTTT. The encoded protein is CASSLGREYTGELFF.

About this clone itself: Other nucleotide sequences from this sample produce the same CDR3. The V call is TRBV5-1, the J call TRBJ2-7, with a weak D call TRBD1 (6 bases). V lost 0 bases and J 0 bases, leaving 10 bases between the germline ends. This CDR3 region has 15 residues. The germline V gene has CDR1 SGHRS and CDR2 YFSETQ. The CDR3 loop reads CASSLEAGVSYEQYF. The CDR3, as DNA: TGCGCCAGCAGCTTGGAAGCAGGGGTCTCCTACGAGCAGTACTTC.

The chain combines TRBV4-3 with TRBJ2-2; unclear D gene. The V and J ends lost 0 bases and 2 bases respectively, with 4 bases between them. CDR3 length: 14 residues. Germline loops: CDR1 LGHNA, CDR2 YSLEER. CDR3 sequence: CASSQDINTGELFF. CDR3 nucleotides: TGCGCCAGCAGCCAAGATATCAACACCGGGGAGCTGTTTTTT.

J is TRBJ2-5 and V is TRBV28, with D possibly being TRBD1 (6 bases). The V end lost 8 bases, the J end lost 4 bases, and 20 bases lay between the germline ends. The CDR3 covers 15 residues. Germline lookup yields CDR1 MDHEN and CDR2 SYDVKM. The CDR3 nucleotides are TGTGCCAGCCGAGGGGGTGGAGTAGGAGCAGAGACCCAGTACTTC. This encodes CASRGGGVGAETQYF.

The chain joins TRBV28 to TRBJ1-6, with a weak D call TRBD1 (6 bases). Germline loops: CDR1 MDHEN, CDR2 SYDVKM. The CDR3 spans 14 residues. V gave up 3 bases and J gave up 14 bases, with 17 bases separating them. DNA of the CDR3: TGTGCCAGCAGTTTTGTCCCGGTAAGGGGGACCCTCCACTTT. Its protein is CASSFVPVRGTLHF. Drawing the rest from reference TRBV28 and TRBJ1-6, the complete variable domain is DVKVTQSSRYLVKRTGEKVFLECVQDMDHENMFWYRQDPGLGLRLIYFSYDVKMKEKGDIPEGYSVSREKKERFSLILESASTNQTSMYLCASSFVPVRGTLHFGNGTRLTVT.

J is TRBJ2-2 and V is TRBV30, with 10 bases lining up with TRBD2. With 3 bases clipped from V and 6 bases from J, the junction kept 4 bases outside the gene matches. Germline V gives CDR1 GTSNPN, CDR2 SVGIG (reference sequence). The CDR3 has 14 amino acids. In DNA form, the CDR3 reads TGTGCCTGGAGAATAGGACTAGCGGCCGGGGAGCTGTTTTTT. Encoded protein: CAWRIGLAAGELFF.

The J gene is TRBJ2-7, the V gene TRBV6-5; 7 bases are shared with TRBD1. Germline CDR1 MNHEY, CDR2 SVGAGI. This CDR3 comprises 15 residues. The trim removed 5 bases at V and 4 bases at J, leaving 11 bases unmatched. Here the CDR3 reads CASSRLPGQRYEQYF. The CDR3 coding sequence is TGTGCCAGCAGTAGACTCCCGGGACAGCGGTACGAGCAGTACTTC.

The chain joins TRBV6-5 to TRBJ2-7; 8 bases are a match to TRBD2. The V and J ends lost 2 bases and 7 bases, in that order; junction bases with no gene match: 7. CDR1 and CDR2 (germline): MNHEY, SVGAGI. There are 14 residues in the CDR3. CDR3 amino acids: CASSYREGVGEQYF. CDR3 coding DNA: TGTGCCAGCAGTTACCGGGAGGGAGTAGGGGAGCAGTACTTC.

The chain is built from TRBV20-1 and TRBJ1-5; a weak D match, TRBD1 (6 bases). V dropped 3 bases and J dropped 4 bases, with 22 bases sitting between them. The CDR3 loop spans 17 amino acids. From germline, CDR1 is DFQATT and CDR2 SNEGSKA (reference sequence). This chain's CDR3 is CSASLYRTRGLNQPQHF. The CDR3 region has the DNA TGCAGTGCTAGTTTGTACCGAACCAGGGGTCTAAATCAGCCCCAGCATTTT.

V gene TRBV5-4 combines with J gene TRBJ2-3, with 12 bases identical to TRBD2. Looked up from germline, CDR1 is SGHNT and CDR2 is YYREEE (reference sequence). The length of the CDR3 is 14 residues. The V segment lost 7 bases and the J segment 4 bases; nucleotides outside the gene matches: 4. DNA of the CDR3: TGTGCCAGCTCCCCTAGCGGGAGGGCAGATACGCAGTATTTT. The encoded protein is CASSPSGRADTQYF.

The chain couples TRBV4-1 to TRBJ2-1; the D gene is possibly TRBD1 (6 bases). Trimming removed 1 base from V and 1 base from J, with 14 bases in between. The germline V gene has CDR1 MGHRA and CDR2 YSYEKL. The CDR3 contains 17 residues. The CDR3 reads CASSQAIGQSSYNEQFF. The CDR3 DNA reads as TGCGCCAGCAGCCAAGCTATTGGACAGTCGTCCTACAATGAGCAGTTCTTC.

The chain is built from TRBV6-5 and TRBJ1-2; D may be TRBD1 (6 bases). Trimming pared 2 bases from V and 13 bases from J, leaving 17 bases between. This CDR3 has 13 residues. The germline CDR1 and CDR2 sequences are MNHEY and SVGAGI. The DNA for the CDR3 is TGTGCCAGCAGTTACGATACGACAGGACCCCTCACCTTC. Protein product: CASSYDTTGPLTF.

The chain combines TRBV5-1 with TRBJ2-3; 9 nucleotides agree with TRBD2. The V and J ends lost 0 bases and 4 bases, in that order; junction bases with no gene match: 6. The CDR3 is 16 residues long. Germline loops: CDR1 SGHRS, CDR2 YFSETQ. The CDR3 spells CASSLGSGSRSDTQYF. CDR3 in DNA: TGCGCCAGCAGCTTGGGTAGCGGGAGTCGATCAGATACGCAGTATTTT.

The chain links TRBV6-5 to TRBJ2-2; D remains ambiguous. The germline gives CDR1 MNHEY, CDR2 SVGAGI. The CDR3 is made up of 12 amino acids. V was trimmed by 5 bases and J by 2 bases, leaving 3 bases between them. CDR3 DNA: TGTGCCAGCAGTCTCAACACCGGGGAGCTGTTTTTT. It codes for CASSLNTGELFF.

The sample holds one count of this clone. This chain links TRBV3-1 (or the pseudogene TRBV3-2) with TRBJ1-3; D possibly corresponds to TRBD1 (5 bases). The germline V gene has CDR1 LGHDT and CDR2 YNNKEL (reference sequence). This CDR3 is 16 amino acids long. Trimming took off 0 bases at V and 4 bases at J, with 13 bases between the two ends. CDR3 bases: TGTGCCAGCAGCCAAGATATAGGGGCGGTAGGAAACACCATATATTTT. Amino acid sequence: CASSQDIGAVGNTIYF.

The sample holds a few counts of this clone. The V and J genes are TRBV5-1 and TRBJ2-2; a possible D gene is TRBD2 (5 bases). CDR3 length: 15 amino acids. Germline V gives CDR1 SGHRS, CDR2 YFSETQ. Trimming removed 1 base at V and 7 bases at J, with 14 bases between. DNA of the CDR3: TGCGCCAGCAGCTTGCTCGAGGGAGTAGGCGGGGAGCTGTTTTTT. It encodes CASSLLEGVGGELFF.

The J gene is TRBJ2-7, the V gene TRBV5-1; TRBD1 might be the D (5 bases). Germline CDR1 and CDR2: SGHRS and YFSETQ. CDR3 size: 18 residues. The V gene lost 3 bases and the J gene lost 0 bases, with 22 bases spanning the gap. DNA of the CDR3: TGCGCCAGCAGCTCCCGCCCCCGGACACTGGGCTCCTCCTACGAGCAGTACTTC. It encodes CASSSRPRTLGSSYEQYF. Variable domain in full (rest from reference TRBV5-1 and TRBJ2-7): KAGVTQTPRYLIKTRGQQVTLSCSPISGHRSVSWYQQTPGQGLQFLFEYFSETQRNKGNFPGRFSGRQFSNSRSEMNVSTLELGDSALYLCASSSRPRTLGSSYEQYFGPGTRLTVT.

J is TRBJ1-4 and V is TRBV18, with D maybe TRBD1 (6 bases). Per germline, CDR1 KGHSH and CDR2 LQKENI. This CDR3 region has 13 residues. The V end was cut by 7 bases, the J end by 5 bases, with 11 bases between. For the CDR3, the DNA is TGTGCCAGCTTTAGACAGGACAATGAAAAACTGTTTTTT. As protein: CASFRQDNEKLFF.

The V and J genes are TRBV20-1 and TRBJ1-2, with 7 bases identical to TRBD1. V shed 3 bases, J shed 2 bases, and the junction held 6 bases outside the gene matches. Germline assignment: CDR1 DFQATT and CDR2 SNEGSKA (reference sequence). The CDR3 loop spans 14 amino acids. The chain's CDR3 is CSASWNRGNYGYTF. The CDR3 region has the DNA TGCAGTGCTAGTTGGAACAGGGGAAACTATGGCTACACCTTC.

The chain is built from TRBV28 and TRBJ1-4, with 7 bases aligning to TRBD1. Germline V gene sequence: CDR1 MDHEN, CDR2 SYDVKM. J lost 8 bases, V lost 6 bases, and 9 bases had no gene match. This CDR3 is 14 amino acids long. The CDR3 DNA sequence: TGTGCCAGCAGCCCAGGGGGACAGCGGGAAAAACTGTTTTTT. Its translation: CASSPGGQREKLFF.